This record covers a single T cell receptor beta chain. Patients at the Seattle site were enrolled during active infection and followed longitudinally. The repertoire was sequenced with immunoSEQ multiplex PCR; TCRdb's copy has only in-frame clones and lacks some. The table shows almost 300,000 clones, with approximately 89% occurring only once. The V end was cut by 11 bases, the J end by 3 bases, with 8 bases between. Germline V gene sequence: CDR1 ENHRY, CDR2 SYGVKD. The CDR3 is made up of 11 amino acids. This specimen comes from a study of blood T cell repertoires in COVID-19. About the research overall: PBMCs, B-cell-depleted T cells, or T cells were the source of the cDNA or gDNA that made up the material.

The TCR comes from a woman younger than 45 with COVID-19, enrolled during active disease. Sequenced sample: peripheral blood. The chain has TRBV10-3 and TRBJ2-1; no clear D. The CDR3 DNA sequence: TGTGCCGGAGCGAGCTACAATGAGCAGTTCTTC. Its protein product is CAGASYNEQFF.